These 21 T cell receptor beta chains share one sample of origin, sequenced in a study of blood T cell repertoires in COVID-19. This table comes from immunoSEQ multiplex PCR, and its TCRdb copy is limited to in-frame clones, with some not included. The data show 110,000 to 150,000 clones, 84% seen once. Material: PBMCs or T cells enriched from blood (not recorded which). The source is a man aged 35 to 55 with acute COVID-19.

This chain joins TRBV5-1 and TRBJ2-2; 9 bases match TRBD2. Germline CDR1 reads SGHRS; CDR2 reads YFSETQ. V lost 9 bases to trimming and J lost 3 bases; unmatched junction nucleotides: 18. This CDR3 contains 18 residues. The CDR3 reads CATAMIPTGTSYTGELFF. CDR3 nucleotides: TGCGCCACCGCAATGATACCGACCGGGACTAGCTACACCGGGGAGCTGTTTTTT.

The gene calls are TRBV4-3 and TRBJ2-3; maybe TRBD2 (6 bases). Germline V lookup: CDR1 LGHNA, CDR2 YSLEER. V dropped 1 base and J dropped 2 bases, with 16 bases sitting between them. The CDR3 length is 17 residues. The CDR3 sequence is CASSQVRGIPSTDTQYF. The CDR3 region has the DNA TGCGCCAGCAGCCAAGTACGGGGGATACCTTCCACAGATACGCAGTATTTT.

J is TRBJ2-1 and V is TRBV9; D possibly corresponds to TRBD2 (5 bases). The V gene lost 2 bases and the J gene lost 7 bases, with 16 bases spanning the gap. This CDR3 region has 15 residues. CDR1 SGDLS and CDR2 YYNGEE come from the germline V gene. CDR3 sequence (DNA): TGTGCCAGCAGCGTTAACCCTGGACGGGATAATGAGCAGTTCTTC. Translation gives CASSVNPGRDNEQFF.

V is TRBV15 and J is TRBJ1-1; D remains unclear. Germline V gives CDR1 LNHNV, CDR2 YYDKDF (reference sequence). The germline V and J ends were trimmed by 0 bases and 8 bases, with 13 bases remaining between them. There are 14 residues in the CDR3. CDR3 nucleotides: TGTGCCACCAGCAGAGATTCCAGGATCCGGGAAGCTTTCTTT. Translating it yields CATSRDSRIREAFF. The complete variable domain, with remaining parts taken from reference TRBV15 and TRBJ1-1, reads DAMVIQNPRYQVTQFGKPVTLSCSQTLNHNVMYWYQQKSSQAPKLLFHYYDKDFNNEADTPDNFQSRRPNTSFCFLDIRSPGLGDTAMYLCATSRDSRIREAFFGQGTRLTVV.

This clone was counted between two and nine times. The genes are TRBV28 and TRBJ1-3, with D maybe TRBD1 (6 bases). V lost 2 bases, J lost 3 bases, and 20 bases lay in between. From germline, CDR1 is MDHEN and CDR2 SYDVKM. CDR3 length: 18 amino acids. CDR3 region: CASSLGFWDKNFGNTIYF. CDR3 DNA sequence: TGTGCCAGCAGTTTAGGGTTTTGGGACAAAAATTTTGGAAACACCATATATTTT.

The chain couples TRBV19 to TRBJ2-5, with 9 bases fitting TRBD1. The J segment lost 2 bases and the V segment lost 6 bases, leaving 4 bases of the junction unmatched. The CDR3 extends over 14 amino acids. Per germline, CDR1 LNHDA and CDR2 SQIVND (reference sequence). The CDR3 bases are TGTGCCAGTAGAGGACAGGGGATGCAAGAGACCCAGTACTTC. Protein: CASRGQGMQETQYF.

This chain links TRBV5-6 with TRBJ2-7; a weak D match, TRBD2 (6 bases). Trimming pared 4 bases from V and 0 bases from J, leaving 17 bases between. The length of the CDR3 is 16 residues. Germline values: CDR1 SGHDT, CDR2 YYEEEE. CDR3 nucleotides: TGTGCCAGCAGCGCCTCGGGACTCCTTTTCTCCTACGAGCAGTACTTC. Protein: CASSASGLLFSYEQYF.

V gene TRBV2 combines with J gene TRBJ1-5, with TRBD1 identical over 8 bases. CDR3 length equals 17 residues. From germline, CDR1 is SNHLY and CDR2 FYNNEI. Trimming cost V 6 bases and J 4 bases; bases outside gene matches: 14. This CDR3 reads CASSPTGASGKNQPQHF. The CDR3 DNA reads as TGTGCCAGCAGCCCGACAGGGGCGTCGGGAAAAAATCAGCCCCAGCATTTT. The whole variable domain, filled in from reference TRBV2 and TRBJ1-5, reads EPEVTQTPSHQVTQMGQEVILRCVPISNHLYFYWYRQILGQKVEFLVSFYNNEISEKSEIFDDQFSVERPDGSNFTLKIRSTKLEDSAMYFCASSPTGASGKNQPQHFGDGTRLSIL.

The chain combines TRBV3-1 (or the pseudogene TRBV3-2) with TRBJ2-7; 10 bases line up with TRBD2. Trimming removed 4 bases from V and 5 bases from J; junction bases left unmatched: 5. Germline assignment: CDR1 LGHDT and CDR2 YNNKEL (reference sequence). This CDR3 spans 14 amino acids. CDR3 sequence reads: CASSPTSGSNEQYF. The CDR3 coding sequence is TGTGCCAGCAGCCCGACTAGCGGGTCGAACGAGCAGTACTTC.

The chain is built from TRBV28 and TRBJ1-5, with TRBD1 matching 7 bases. J lost 3 bases, V lost 7 bases, and 6 bases had no gene match. The CDR3 has 14 amino acids. Germline V gene sequence: CDR1 MDHEN, CDR2 SYDVKM. The CDR3 here is CASNKGQPNQPQHF. CDR3 in DNA: TGTGCCAGCAACAAGGGACAGCCCAATCAGCCCCAGCATTTT.

This clone has only one observation. V is TRBV29-1 and J is TRBJ2-7; tentatively, D is TRBD2 (5 bases). The CDR3 is 13 residues long. V was clipped by 4 bases and J by 0 bases, with 10 bases between them. The germline gives CDR1 SQVTM, CDR2 ANQGSEA. CDR3 region: CSVAGGSSYEQYF. CDR3 nucleotide sequence: TGCAGCGTTGCGGGCGGGTCCTCCTACGAGCAGTACTTC.

The chain uses TRBV11-2 and TRBJ1-2, with D uncertain. CDR1 is SGHAT, CDR2 FQNNGV, per germline. This CDR3 spans 14 amino acids. Between the trimmed V and J ends, which lost 1 base and 1 base, there was a span of 7 bases. The CDR3 DNA sequence: TGTGCCAGCAGCTTAGTGAACAGTAACTATGGCTACACCTTC. Its protein is CASSLVNSNYGYTF.

The gene calls are TRBV12-3 or TRBV12-4 and TRBJ2-5, with D tentatively TRBD1 (6 bases). Trimming removed 3 bases at V and 5 bases at J, with 10 bases between. This CDR3 is built from 13 residues. CDR3 sequence reads: CASSLNRVETQYF. Written as DNA, the CDR3 is TGTGCCAGCAGTTTGAACAGGGTTGAGACCCAGTACTTC.

This clone was seen more than once but under ten times. The V gene is TRBV5-1, the J gene TRBJ2-2, with 9 bases matching TRBD2. The CDR3 loop spans 15 amino acids. After removal of 5 bases from V and 4 bases from J, the junction contained 6 bases not matched to a gene. Germline-derived CDR1 and CDR2 are SGHRS and YFSETQ. The CDR3 DNA reads TGCGCCAGCAGTGGACTAGCGTTGGGCACCGGGGAGCTGTTTTTT. Translation gives CASSGLALGTGELFF.

This clone has a handful of counts. The chain is built from TRBV28 and TRBJ2-6; 10 nucleotides match TRBD2. The CDR3 sequence is 17 residues long. With 2 bases clipped from V and 3 bases from J, the junction kept 4 bases outside the gene matches. Germline V gene lookup returns CDR1 MDHEN and CDR2 SYDVKM. CDR3 protein: CASSLLAGDGGANVLTF. The DNA for the CDR3 is TGTGCCAGCAGTTTACTAGCGGGAGACGGTGGGGCCAACGTCCTGACTTTC.

V and J are TRBV25-1 and TRBJ1-2, with 8 bases that match TRBD1. Germline trimming cut 7 bases from V and 6 bases from J; bases unmatched to any gene: 13. The CDR3 length is 15 residues. Germline CDR1 and CDR2: MGHDK and SYGVNS. The CDR3 bases are TGTGCCAGCATGGAAAGTACAGGGGGTCAAGATGGCTACACCTTC. This sequence encodes CASMESTGGQDGYTF.

The chain employs TRBV28 and TRBJ1-2; the D gene is possibly TRBD1 (5 bases). CDR1 MDHEN and CDR2 SYDVKM come from the germline V gene. V was pared by 4 bases and J by 5 bases, with 8 bases between. There are 12 residues in the CDR3. CDR3: CASSSGGYGYTF. Here the CDR3 DNA reads TGTGCCAGCAGTTCCGGGGGTTATGGCTACACCTTC.

For this clone: Other nucleotide sequences from this sample produce the same CDR3. The CDR3 here is CASSSQGATNEKLFF. In nucleotides, the CDR3 is TGTGCCAGCAGCTCCCAGGGTGCAACTAATGAAAAACTGTTTTTT. This sequence joins TRBV7-2 and TRBJ1-4; tentatively, D is TRBD1 (5 bases). The CDR3 loop spans 15 amino acids. Germline V gene sequence: CDR1 SGHTA, CDR2 FQGNSA. V dropped 4 bases and J dropped 0 bases, with 9 bases sitting between them.

This chain joins TRBV7-8 and TRBJ1-1, with D possibly being TRBD1 (5 bases). Germline V CDR1 and CDR2: SGHVS, FQNEAQ. The ends were cut back, 1 base at V and 1 base at J, with 10 bases in the middle. The CDR3 length is 15 residues. The CDR3 sequence is CASSLEATENTEAFF. As DNA, the CDR3 is TGTGCCAGCAGCTTAGAGGCGACAGAGAACACTGAAGCTTTCTTT.

This clone was seen only once. This chain connects TRBV29-1 to TRBJ2-7, with TRBD2 matching over 8 bases. Germline trimming cut 0 bases from V and 3 bases from J; bases unmatched to any gene: 1. The CDR3 totals 13 residues. The V gene's germline CDR1 is SQVTM and CDR2 ANQGSEA. The CDR3 coding sequence is TGCAGCGTTGAAGAAAGCGGGGGCTACGAGCAGTACTTC. It translates to CSVEESGGYEQYF.

The chain uses TRBV4-3 and TRBJ2-1, with 13 bases aligning to TRBD2. V was clipped by 0 bases and J by 4 bases; unmatched bases: 6. The V gene's germline CDR1 is LGHNA and CDR2 YSLEER. The CDR3 sequence is 18 residues long. CDR3 in DNA: TGCGCCAGCAGCCAAGATAGGGGACTAGCGGGGCTATACAATGAGCAGTTCTTC. Protein: CASSQDRGLAGLYNEQFF.